This TCR beta chain was profiled in a study of cytomegalovirus exposure and HLA in healthy donors. The study's findings and limits: There were under 200 TCR beta chains listed as cytomegalovirus-associated.

The assay was immunoSEQ multiplex PCR, and TCRdb's table has in-frame clones only and misses some. Of about 55,000 clones in the sample, 80% to 95% were seen once. The donors were members of the roughly 120-subject validation cohort (separate from the approximately 670-subject first cohort). Regarding this clone: Its antigen is as yet unknown.

The CDR3 has 15 amino acids. Between the trimmed V and J ends, which lost 2 bases and 4 bases, there was a span of 14 bases. Germline lookup yields CDR1 MNHEY and CDR2 SVGAGI. The chain joins TRBV6-5 to TRBJ2-5; TRBD1 is a possible D gene (6 bases). This clonotype was obtained from a man aged 18-30 years in good health and CMV-seronegative. The sample taken for sequencing was PBMCs. The CDR3 protein is CASSYGPGQSETQYF. The CDR3 nucleotides read TGTGCCAGCAGTTACGGACCAGGACAGTCAGAGACCCAGTACTTC.